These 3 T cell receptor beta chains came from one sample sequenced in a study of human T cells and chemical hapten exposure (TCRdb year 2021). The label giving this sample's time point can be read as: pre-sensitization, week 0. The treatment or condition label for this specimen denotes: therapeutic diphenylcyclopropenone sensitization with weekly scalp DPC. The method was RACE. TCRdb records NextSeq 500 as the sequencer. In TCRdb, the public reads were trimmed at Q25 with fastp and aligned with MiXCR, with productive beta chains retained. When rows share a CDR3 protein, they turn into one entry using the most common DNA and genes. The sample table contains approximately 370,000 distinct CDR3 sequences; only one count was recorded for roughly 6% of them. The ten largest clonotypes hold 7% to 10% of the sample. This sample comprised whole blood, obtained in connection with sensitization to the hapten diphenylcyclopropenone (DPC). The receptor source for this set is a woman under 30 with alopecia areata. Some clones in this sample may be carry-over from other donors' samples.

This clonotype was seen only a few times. CDR3 coding DNA: TGTGCCAGCAGTTCCGACAGGGAGCAGTTCTTC. It translates to CASSSDREQFF. The chain links TRBV28 to TRBJ2-1, with D maybe TRBD1 (6 bases). CDR1 and CDR2 (germline): MDHEN, SYDVKM. The CDR3 consists of 11 residues. V lost 4 bases and J 10 bases, leaving 8 bases between the germline ends.

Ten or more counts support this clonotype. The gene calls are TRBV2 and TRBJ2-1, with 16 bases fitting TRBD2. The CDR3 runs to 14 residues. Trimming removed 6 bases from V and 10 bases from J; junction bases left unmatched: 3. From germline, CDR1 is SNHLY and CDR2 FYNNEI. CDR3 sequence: CASREGLAGGEQFF. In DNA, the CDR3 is TGTGCCAGCAGAGAGGGACTAGCGGGGGGGGAGCAGTTCTTC.

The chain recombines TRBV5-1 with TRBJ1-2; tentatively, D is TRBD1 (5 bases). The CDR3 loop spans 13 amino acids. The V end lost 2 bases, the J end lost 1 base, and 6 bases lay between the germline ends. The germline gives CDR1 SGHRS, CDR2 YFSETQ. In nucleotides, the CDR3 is TGCGCCAGCAGCTTCGACAGTAACTATGGCTACACCTTC. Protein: CASSFDSNYGYTF.